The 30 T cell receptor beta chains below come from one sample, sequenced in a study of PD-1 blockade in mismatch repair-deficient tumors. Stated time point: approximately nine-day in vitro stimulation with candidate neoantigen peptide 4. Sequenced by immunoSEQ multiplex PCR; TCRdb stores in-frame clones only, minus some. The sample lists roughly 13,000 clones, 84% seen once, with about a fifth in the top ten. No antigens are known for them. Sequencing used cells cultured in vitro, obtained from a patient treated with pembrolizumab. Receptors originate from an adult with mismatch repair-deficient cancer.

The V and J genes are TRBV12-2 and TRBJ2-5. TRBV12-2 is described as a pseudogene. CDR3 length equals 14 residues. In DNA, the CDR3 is TGTGCAAGTCGCATTCAGACCTGGCTGAAGACCCAGTACTTC. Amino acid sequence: CASRIQTWLKTQYF.

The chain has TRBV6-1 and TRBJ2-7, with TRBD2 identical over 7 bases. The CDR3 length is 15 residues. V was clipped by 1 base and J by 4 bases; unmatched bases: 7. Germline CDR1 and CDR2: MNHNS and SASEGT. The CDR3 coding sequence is TGTGCCAGCAGTGAAGGGGAGGGGAGTGAGTACGAGCAGTACTTC. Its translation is CASSEGEGSEYEQYF.

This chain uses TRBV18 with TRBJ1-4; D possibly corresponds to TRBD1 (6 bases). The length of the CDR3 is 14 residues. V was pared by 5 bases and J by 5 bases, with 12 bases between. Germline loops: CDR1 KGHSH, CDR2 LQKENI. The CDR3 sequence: CASSRQALNEKLFF. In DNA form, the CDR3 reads TGTGCCAGCTCAAGACAGGCCCTAAATGAAAAACTGTTTTTT.

The CDR3 is CASSFGDSSGANVLTF. For the CDR3, the DNA is TGTGCCAGCAGTTTCGGGGATAGCTCTGGGGCCAACGTCCTGACTTTC. The chain is built from TRBV6-5 and TRBJ2-6; possible D gene TRBD2, 5 bases. Germline CDR1 is MNHEY and CDR2 is SVGAGI. Between the trimmed V and J ends, which lost 4 bases and 0 bases, there was a span of 10 bases. There are 16 residues in the CDR3.

CDR3 coding DNA: TGTGCCAGCAGCTTGGGGAACTCCTACGAGCAGTACTTC. It encodes CASSLGNSYEQYF. This chain connects TRBV5-4 to TRBJ2-7; D is unclear. The V end lost 0 bases, the J end lost 0 bases, and 4 bases lay between the germline ends. This CDR3 has 13 amino acids. The V gene's germline CDR1 is SGHNT and CDR2 YYREEE (reference sequence).

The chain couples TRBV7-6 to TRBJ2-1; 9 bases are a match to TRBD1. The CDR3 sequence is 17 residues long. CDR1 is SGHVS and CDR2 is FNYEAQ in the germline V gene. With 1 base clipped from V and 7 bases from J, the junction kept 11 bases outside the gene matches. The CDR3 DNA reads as TGTGCCAGCAGCTTAGTGATTCAGAGGACAGGGGTAAATGAGCAGTTCTTC. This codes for CASSLVIQRTGVNEQFF.

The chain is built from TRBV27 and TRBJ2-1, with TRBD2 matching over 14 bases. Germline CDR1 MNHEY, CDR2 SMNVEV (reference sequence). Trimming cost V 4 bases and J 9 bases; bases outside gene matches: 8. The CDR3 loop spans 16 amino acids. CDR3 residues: CASSSPGTSGSSEQFF. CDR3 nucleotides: TGTGCCAGCAGTTCCCCCGGGACTAGCGGGAGTTCTGAGCAGTTCTTC.

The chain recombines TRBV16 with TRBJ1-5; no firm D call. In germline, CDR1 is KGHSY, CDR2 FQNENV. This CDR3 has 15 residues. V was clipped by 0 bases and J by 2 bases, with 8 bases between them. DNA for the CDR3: TGTGCCAGCAGCCAATCAGGAATTGGCAATCAGCCCCAGCATTTT. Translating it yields CASSQSGIGNQPQHF.

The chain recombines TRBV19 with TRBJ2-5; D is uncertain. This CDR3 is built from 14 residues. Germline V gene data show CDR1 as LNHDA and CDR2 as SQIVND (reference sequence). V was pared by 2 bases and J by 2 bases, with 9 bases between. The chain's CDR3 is CASSIIGTQETQYF. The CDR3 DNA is TGTGCCAGTAGTATAATAGGAACTCAAGAGACCCAGTACTTC.

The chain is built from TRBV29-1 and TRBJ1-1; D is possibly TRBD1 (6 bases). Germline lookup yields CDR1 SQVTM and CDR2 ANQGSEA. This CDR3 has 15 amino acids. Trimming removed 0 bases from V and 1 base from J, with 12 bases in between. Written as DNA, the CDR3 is TGCAGCGTTGAAGATCAAGGGACACCGAACACTGAAGCTTTCTTT. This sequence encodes CSVEDQGTPNTEAFF. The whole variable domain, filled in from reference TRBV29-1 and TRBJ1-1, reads SAVISQKPSRDICQRGTSLTIQCQVDSQVTMMFWYRQQPGQSLTLIATANQGSEATYESGFVIDKFPISRPNLTFSTLTVSNMSPEDSSIYLCSVEDQGTPNTEAFFGQGTRLTVV.

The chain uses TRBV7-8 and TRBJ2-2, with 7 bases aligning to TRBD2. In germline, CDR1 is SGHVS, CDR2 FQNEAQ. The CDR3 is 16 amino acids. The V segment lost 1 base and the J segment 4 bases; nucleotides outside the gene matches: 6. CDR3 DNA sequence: TGTGCCAGCAGCTTAGGGTGGGCGGGAGCCACCGGGGAGCTGTTTTTT. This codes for CASSLGWAGATGELFF.

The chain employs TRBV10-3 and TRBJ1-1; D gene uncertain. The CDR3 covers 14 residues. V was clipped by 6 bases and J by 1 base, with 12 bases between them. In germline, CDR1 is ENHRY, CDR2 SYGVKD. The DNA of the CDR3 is TGTGCCATCAGGACTTTGATCGGGAACACTGAAGCTTTCTTT. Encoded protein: CAIRTLIGNTEAFF.

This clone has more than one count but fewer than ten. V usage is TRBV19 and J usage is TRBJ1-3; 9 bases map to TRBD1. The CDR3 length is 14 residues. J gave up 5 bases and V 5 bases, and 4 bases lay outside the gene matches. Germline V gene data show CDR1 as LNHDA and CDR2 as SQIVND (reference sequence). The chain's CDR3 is CASSLNRGRNTIYF. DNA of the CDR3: TGTGCCAGTAGTCTCAACAGGGGGCGAAACACCATATATTTT.

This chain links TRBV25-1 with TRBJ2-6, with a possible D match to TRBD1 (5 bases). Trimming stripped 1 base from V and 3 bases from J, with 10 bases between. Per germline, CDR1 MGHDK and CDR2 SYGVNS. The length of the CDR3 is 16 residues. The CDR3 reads CASSELGASGANVLTF. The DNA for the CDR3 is TGTGCCAGCAGTGAATTAGGGGCGAGTGGGGCCAACGTCCTGACTTTC.

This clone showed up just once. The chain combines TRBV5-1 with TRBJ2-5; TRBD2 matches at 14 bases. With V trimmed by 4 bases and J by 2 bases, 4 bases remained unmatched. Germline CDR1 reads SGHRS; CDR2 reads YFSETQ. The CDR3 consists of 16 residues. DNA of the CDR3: TGCGCCAGCAGCCGACTAGCGGGAGGGCGGCAAGAGACCCAGTACTTC. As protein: CASSRLAGGRQETQYF.

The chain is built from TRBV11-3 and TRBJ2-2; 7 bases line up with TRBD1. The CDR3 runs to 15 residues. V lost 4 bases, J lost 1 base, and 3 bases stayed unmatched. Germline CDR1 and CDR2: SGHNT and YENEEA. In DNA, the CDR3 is TGTGCCAGCAGCTACCGGGACAGGAACACCGGGGAGCTGTTTTTT. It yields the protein CASSYRDRNTGELFF.

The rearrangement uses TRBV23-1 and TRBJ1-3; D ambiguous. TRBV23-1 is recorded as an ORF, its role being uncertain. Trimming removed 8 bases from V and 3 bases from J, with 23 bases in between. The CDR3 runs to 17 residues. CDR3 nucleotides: TGCGCCAGCTCCCTCGAATGGCGGGTCCCGGTTGGAAACACCATATATTTT. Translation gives CASSLEWRVPVGNTIYF.

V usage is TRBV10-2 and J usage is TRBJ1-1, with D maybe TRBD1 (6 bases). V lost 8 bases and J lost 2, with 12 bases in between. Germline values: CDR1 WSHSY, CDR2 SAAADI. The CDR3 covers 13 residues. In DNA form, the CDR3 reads TGCGCCAGCGGTACACAGGGTAACACTGAAGCTTTCTTT. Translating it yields CASGTQGNTEAFF.

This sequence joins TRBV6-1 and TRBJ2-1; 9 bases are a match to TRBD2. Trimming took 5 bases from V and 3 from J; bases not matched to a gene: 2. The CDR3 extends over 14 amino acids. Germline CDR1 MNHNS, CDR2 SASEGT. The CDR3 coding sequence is TGTGCCAGCAGTTTACTAGCGGGCTACAATGAGCAGTTCTTC. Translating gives CASSLLAGYNEQFF.

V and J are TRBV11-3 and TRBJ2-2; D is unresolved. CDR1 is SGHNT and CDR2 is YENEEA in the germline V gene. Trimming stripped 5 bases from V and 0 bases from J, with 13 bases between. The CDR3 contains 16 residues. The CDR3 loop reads CASSGRSWPNTGELFF. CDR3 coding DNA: TGTGCCAGCAGCGGTCGGAGCTGGCCGAACACCGGGGAGCTGTTTTTT.

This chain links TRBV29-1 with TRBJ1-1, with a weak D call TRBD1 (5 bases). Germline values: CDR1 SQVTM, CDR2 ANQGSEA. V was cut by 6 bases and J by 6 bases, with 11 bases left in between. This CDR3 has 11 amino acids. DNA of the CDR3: TGCAGCGTCCCTCAGGGAGCTGAAGCTTTCTTT. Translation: CSVPQGAEAFF.

The CDR3 protein is CASSYHGMNTEAFF. In DNA, the CDR3 is TGTGCCAGCAGTTACCACGGAATGAACACTGAAGCTTTCTTT. This chain connects TRBV6-6 to TRBJ1-1; D not certain. CDR1 is MNHNY and CDR2 is SVGAGI in the germline V gene (reference sequence). The length of the CDR3 is 14 residues. V gave up 2 bases and J gave up 0 bases, with 7 bases separating them.

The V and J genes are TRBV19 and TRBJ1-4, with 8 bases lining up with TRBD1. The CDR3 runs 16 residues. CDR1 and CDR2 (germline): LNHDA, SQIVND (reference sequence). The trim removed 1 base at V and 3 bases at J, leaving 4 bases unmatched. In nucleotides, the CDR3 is TGTGCCAGTAGTATAGCACAGGGGGTGGCTAATGAAAAACTGTTTTTT. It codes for CASSIAQGVANEKLFF.

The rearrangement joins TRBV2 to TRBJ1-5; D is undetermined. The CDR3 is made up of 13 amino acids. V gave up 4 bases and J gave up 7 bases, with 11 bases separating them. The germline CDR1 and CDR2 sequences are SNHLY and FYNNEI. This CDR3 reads CASSVTWEQPQHF. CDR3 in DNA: TGTGCCAGCAGTGTGACATGGGAACAGCCCCAGCATTTT.

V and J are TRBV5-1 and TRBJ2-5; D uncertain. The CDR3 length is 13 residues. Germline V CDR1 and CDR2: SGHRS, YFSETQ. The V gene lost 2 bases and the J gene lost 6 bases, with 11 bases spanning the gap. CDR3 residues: CASSFEGSKTQYF. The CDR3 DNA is TGCGCCAGCAGCTTCGAAGGGTCCAAGACCCAGTACTTC.

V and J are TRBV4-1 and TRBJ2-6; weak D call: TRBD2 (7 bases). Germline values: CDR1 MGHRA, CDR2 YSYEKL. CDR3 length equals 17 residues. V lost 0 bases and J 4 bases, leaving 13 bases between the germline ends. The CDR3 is CASSQERAGAGANVLTF. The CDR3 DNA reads TGCGCCAGCAGCCAAGAGAGGGCGGGGGCCGGGGCCAACGTCCTGACTTTC.

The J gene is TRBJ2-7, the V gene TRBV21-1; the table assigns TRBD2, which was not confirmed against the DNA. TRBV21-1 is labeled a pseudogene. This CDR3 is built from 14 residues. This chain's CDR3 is CASSKAQGGDEQYF. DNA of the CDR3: TGTGCCAGCAGCAAAGCGCAGGGAGGGGACGAGCAGTACTTC.

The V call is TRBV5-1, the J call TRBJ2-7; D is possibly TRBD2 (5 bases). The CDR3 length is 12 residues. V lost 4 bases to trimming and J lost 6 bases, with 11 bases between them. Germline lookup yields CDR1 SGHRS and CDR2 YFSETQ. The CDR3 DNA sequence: TGCGCCAGCAGCACGCGTCGGGGCGAGCAGTACTTC. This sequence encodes CASSTRRGEQYF.

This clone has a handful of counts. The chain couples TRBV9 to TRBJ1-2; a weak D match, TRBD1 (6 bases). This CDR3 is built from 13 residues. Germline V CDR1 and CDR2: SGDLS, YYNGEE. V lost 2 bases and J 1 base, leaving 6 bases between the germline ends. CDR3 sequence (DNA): TGTGCCAGCAGCGTGGACAGTAACTATGGCTACACCTTC. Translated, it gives CASSVDSNYGYTF.

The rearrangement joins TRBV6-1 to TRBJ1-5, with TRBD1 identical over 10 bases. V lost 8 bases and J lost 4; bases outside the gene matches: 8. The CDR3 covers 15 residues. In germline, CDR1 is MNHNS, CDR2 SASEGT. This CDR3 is CASQVPDRGNQPQHF. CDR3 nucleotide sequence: TGTGCCAGCCAAGTACCGGACAGGGGGAATCAGCCCCAGCATTTT.